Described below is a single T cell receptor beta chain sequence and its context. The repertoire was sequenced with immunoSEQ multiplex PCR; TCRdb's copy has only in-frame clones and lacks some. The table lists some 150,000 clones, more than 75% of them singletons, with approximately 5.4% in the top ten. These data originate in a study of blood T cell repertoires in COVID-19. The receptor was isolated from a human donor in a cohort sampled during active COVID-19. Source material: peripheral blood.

The CDR3 loop reads CASRGTSGGDTQYF. The DNA for the CDR3 is TGTGCCAGCAGAGGGACTAGCGGGGGGGATACGCAGTATTTT. This chain links TRBV2 with TRBJ2-3, with 15 bases aligning to TRBD2. The germline CDR1 and CDR2 sequences are SNHLY and FYNNEI. The CDR3 sequence is 14 residues long. The junction had 1 base not matched to a gene; V was cut back by 6 bases and J by 6 bases.